A single sample is the source of the 21 T cell receptor beta chains below, sequenced in a study of T cells in women clearing cervical HPV infection. TCRdb's table, derived via immunoSEQ multiplex PCR, lists solely in-frame clones and lacks some. Its clone listing holds tens of thousands of clones. Sequenced input: blood buffy coat. These receptors were obtained from a woman between 18 and 70 years old with a cervical HPV16 infection that either progressed to CIN3+ or cleared (not recorded which).

In regard to this clone: The read ends 3 residues shy of where the CDR3 ends; the end is completed using the germline J gene. This chain uses TRBV19 with TRBJ2-3, with 8 bases matching TRBD2. The junction had 5 bases not matched to a gene; V was cut back by 7 bases and J by 5 bases. The CDR3 contains 13 residues. Germline V gene sequence: CDR1 LNHDA, CDR2 SQIVND (reference sequence). The CDR3 DNA, read in part, is TGTGCCAGTAACCCCCGGGGGGGAGATACG. Translated: CASNPRGGDT. The CDR3 reads in full as CASNPRGGDTQYF.

The CDR3 spells CASSGGTLPPDTYTF. CDR3 DNA, as far as it was read: TGTGCCAGCAGCGGCGGGACTCTCCCCCCCGATACC. The rearrangement uses TRBV7-9 and TRBJ1-2, with a tentative D call TRBD1 (5 bases). Read coverage stops 3 residues before the CDR3 terminus; the germline J gene supplies the remainder. The length of the CDR3 is 15 residues. Looked up from germline, CDR1 is SEHNR and CDR2 is FQNEAQ (reference sequence).

Of note for this clone: The read falls 3 residues short of the CDR3 end, and the missing part is taken from the germline J gene. The J gene is TRBJ2-3, the V gene TRBV7-9, with D perhaps TRBD2 (6 bases). Per the germline V gene, CDR1 is SEHNR and CDR2 is FQNEAQ (reference sequence). Trimming pared 8 bases from V and 4 bases from J, leaving 16 bases between. CDR3 length: 14 residues. The covered CDR3 bases are TGTGCCAGCGGCGAATCGGGACTGGCAGATACG. It encodes CASGESGLADT. The CDR3 reads in full as CASGESGLADTQYF.

On this clone itself: Mismatch with germline at one junction end may stem from a read error. The CDR3 end falls 3 residues outside the read, so it is completed with the germline J gene. This chain connects TRBV19 to TRBJ2-3, with D possibly TRBD1 on 5 matching bases. CDR3 length: 14 residues. Germline V gene lookup returns CDR1 LNHDA and CDR2 SQIVND (reference sequence). Partial CDR3 DNA: TGTGCCAGTAGTGTAGACAGTAGCAATCAGCCG. Its protein is CASSVDSSNQP. The CDR3 in full is CASSVDSSNQPQYF.

Concerning this clone itself: The read halts 3 residues ahead of the CDR3 end, with the missing end drawn from the germline J gene. The V and J genes are TRBV12-3 or TRBV12-4 and TRBJ2-3; D unclear. The length of the CDR3 is 14 residues. The V end was cut by 3 bases, the J end by 6 bases, with 13 bases between. CDR3 DNA (partial): TGTGCCAGCAGTTTTGCCCCCCAGTCGGATACG. It codes for CASSFAPQSDT. The whole CDR3 region reads CASSFAPQSDTQYF.

As to this clone: Read sequence stops 3 residues before the CDR3 end, and the germline J gene provides the missing end. The rearrangement joins TRBV10-3 to TRBJ1-4, with TRBD1 as a possible D gene (6 bases). This CDR3 region has 12 residues. Germline lookup yields CDR1 ENHRY and CDR2 SYGVKD. The sequenced CDR3 bases are TGTGCCATCAGGGACAGATCCGGGGAA. This gives the protein CAIRDRSGE. Given in full, the CDR3 is CAIRDRSGELFF.

As regards this clone: Read coverage stops 3 residues before the CDR3 terminus; the germline J gene supplies the remainder. This rearrangement joins TRBV7-9 to TRBJ2-7; 9 bases are shared with TRBD1. Germline V gene sequence: CDR1 SEHNR, CDR2 FQNEAQ (reference sequence). After removal of 5 bases from V and 6 bases from J, the junction contained 8 bases not matched to a gene. This CDR3 has 14 residues. CDR3 bases read: TGTGCCAGCAGCGACCCGGGACAGGGAGGCGAG. This encodes CASSDPGQGGE. From start to end, the CDR3 is CASSDPGQGGEQYF. Together with reference TRBV7-9 and TRBJ2-7, the CDR3 gives the full variable domain: DTGVSQNPRHKITKRGQNVTFRCDPISEHNRLYWYRQTLGQGPEFLTYFQNEAQLEKSRLLSDRFSAERPKGSFSTLEIQRTEQGDSAMYLCASSDPGQGGEQYFGPGTRLTVT.

Comment on this clone: The CDR3 end falls 3 residues outside the read, so it is completed with the germline J gene. The chain carries TRBV30 and TRBJ2-5, with D possibly being TRBD2 (6 bases). The CDR3 consists of 13 residues. V dropped 0 bases and J dropped 3 bases, with 8 bases sitting between them. Germline loops: CDR1 GTSNPN, CDR2 SVGIG (reference sequence). This chain's CDR3 is CAWSVVAEETQYF. CDR3 DNA, as far as it was read: TGTGCCTGGAGTGTCGTAGCGGAAGAGACC.

The CDR3 here is CATSRDRGTDNYGYTF. The sequenced part of the CDR3 DNA is TGTGCCACCAGCAGAGACAGGGGGACGGATAACTATGGC. The V gene is TRBV15, the J gene TRBJ1-2; 7 bases fit TRBD1. The CDR3 end lies 3 residues beyond the end of the read and is filled in from the germline J gene. This CDR3 is built from 16 residues. V lost 0 bases, J lost 1 base, and 5 bases stayed unmatched. Germline V gene data show CDR1 as LNHNV and CDR2 as YYDKDF (reference sequence).

Regarding this clone: The sequence runs out 3 residues before the end of the CDR3; the remainder is reconstructed from the germline J gene. The genes are TRBV5-1 and TRBJ2-2; TRBD1 matches 7 bases. Germline assignment: CDR1 SGHRS and CDR2 YFSETQ. This CDR3 has 15 residues. The sequenced part of the CDR3 DNA is TGCGCCAGCAGCGGCGCCGGGACAGCAAATGAAAAG. Protein sequence: CASSGAGTANEK. The complete CDR3 reads CASSGAGTANEKLFF.

About this clone: The read ends 3 residues early relative to the CDR3; the germline J gene fills the gap. The chain is built from TRBV5-1 and TRBJ2-7; 7 bases match TRBD2. The CDR3 extends over 13 amino acids. Germline CDR1 reads SGHRS; CDR2 reads YFSETQ. J was trimmed by 4 bases and V by 1 base; bases with no gene match: 2. The DNA read from the CDR3 is TGCGCCAGCAGCTTGACGGGGGGATACGAG. This gives the protein CASSLTGGYE. The CDR3, in full, reads CASSLTGGYEQYF.

The CDR3 region is CASSLDREEKLFF. CDR3 DNA, as far as it was read: TGTGCCAGTAGTCTCGACAGGGAAGAAAAG. The chain combines TRBV19 with TRBJ2-2, with TRBD1 identical over 7 bases. Read data end 3 residues before the CDR3 end; the end is taken from the germline J gene. The CDR3 consists of 13 residues. Germline V gives CDR1 LNHDA, CDR2 SQIVND (reference sequence).

A note on this clone: Read coverage stops 3 residues before the CDR3 terminus; the germline J gene supplies the remainder. The V gene is TRBV19, the J gene TRBJ2-2; perhaps TRBD1 as D (5 bases). Trimming shortened V by 5 bases and J by 7 bases, and 14 bases separated the two germline ends. CDR1 and CDR2 (germline): LNHDA, SQIVND (reference sequence). The CDR3 extends over 14 amino acids. The chain's CDR3 is CASSWIGADGELFF. The CDR3 DNA, read in part, is TGTGCCAGTAGTTGGATAGGGGCCGACGGGGAG. Using reference TRBV19 and TRBJ2-2 for the parts outside the CDR3, the full variable domain is DGGITQSPKYLFRKEGQNVTLSCEQNLNHDAMYWYRQDPGQGLRLIYYSQIVNDFQKGDIAEGYSVSREKKESFPLTVTSAQKNPTAFYLCASSWIGADGELFFGEGSRLTVL.

Note on this clone: The missing CDR3 end, 3 residues past where the read stops, is filled in from the germline J gene. The chain has TRBV19 and TRBJ2-7, with TRBD2 as a possible D gene (6 bases). V was trimmed by 7 bases and J by 3 bases, leaving 13 bases between them. Germline V gives CDR1 LNHDA, CDR2 SQIVND (reference sequence). The CDR3 has 13 residues. Incomplete CDR3 DNA: TGTGCCAGTAATCCCCAGGGAGGCTACGAG. This sequence encodes CASNPQGGYE. The entire CDR3 sequence reads CASNPQGGYEQYF.

A word on this clone: The read falls 3 residues short of the CDR3 end, and the missing part is taken from the germline J gene. The chain carries TRBV7-9 and TRBJ2-7, with TRBD1 identical over 10 bases. V lost 5 bases, J lost 3 bases, and 7 bases stayed unmatched. Germline lookup yields CDR1 SEHNR and CDR2 FQNEAQ (reference sequence). The CDR3 is 15 amino acids. The CDR3 bases that were read are TGTGCCAGCAGCCAGGAGGACAGGGGGTTCTACGAG. Its translation is CASSQEDRGFYE. The full CDR3 is CASSQEDRGFYEQYF.

The chain's CDR3 is CSARDPSGRAFEQYF. CDR3 DNA (partial): TGCAGTGCTAGAGATCCTAGCGGGAGGGCGTTCGAG. This chain uses TRBV20-1 with TRBJ2-7, with 12 bases matching TRBD2. The read gets to within 3 residues of the CDR3 end, and the germline J gene fills in the rest. Germline trimming cut 0 bases from V and 6 bases from J; bases unmatched to any gene: 6. Germline CDR1 reads DFQATT; CDR2 reads SNEGSKA (reference sequence). The CDR3 is 15 residues long.

About this clone itself: The read terminates 3 residues ahead of where the CDR3 ends, so the germline J gene completes it. The rearrangement uses TRBV14 and TRBJ2-3; D ambiguous. The germline V gene encodes CDR1 SGHDN and CDR2 FVKESK. Trimming cost V 0 bases and J 5 bases, with 12 bases left between them. This CDR3 comprises 15 residues. The CDR3 is CASSQDVVLRDTQYF. The covered CDR3 bases are TGTGCCAGCAGCCAAGACGTAGTGTTGCGAGATACG.

In the case of this clone: The read comes to an end 3 residues before the CDR3 does, leaving the germline J gene to fill in the end. The chain employs TRBV5-1 and TRBJ1-4; the D gene is possibly TRBD1 (6 bases). This CDR3 comprises 15 residues. CDR1 is SGHRS, CDR2 YFSETQ, per germline. Trimming removed 1 base from V and 8 bases from J, with 15 bases in between. CDR3 loop: CASSLSLSGDEKLFF. The DNA read from the CDR3 is TGCGCCAGCAGCTTGTCGTTGTCAGGGGACGAAAAA. The entire variable domain, with the rest obtained from reference TRBV5-1 and TRBJ1-4, is as follows: KAGVTQTPRYLIKTRGQQVTLSCSPISGHRSVSWYQQTPGQGLQFLFEYFSETQRNKGNFPGRFSGRQFSNSRSEMNVSTLELGDSALYLCASSLSLSGDEKLFFGSGTQLSVL.

For this clone: The observed sequence ends 3 residues before the CDR3 terminus, with the missing tail filled in from the germline J gene. The chain carries TRBV20-1 and TRBJ2-1; perhaps TRBD2 as D (6 bases). Germline V gives CDR1 DFQATT, CDR2 SNEGSKA (reference sequence). V was shortened by 8 bases and J by 5 bases, with 13 bases between the two germline ends. The CDR3 length is 12 residues. CDR3 sequence reads: CSIISGDNEQFF. The part of the CDR3 DNA that was read is TGCAGTATTATCTCGGGGGACAATGAG.

Details on this clone: The missing CDR3 end, 3 residues past where the read stops, is filled in from the germline J gene. The chain recombines TRBV20-1 with TRBJ2-7; TRBD1 matches 10 bases. CDR1 DFQATT and CDR2 SNEGSKA come from the germline V gene (reference sequence). CDR3 length: 15 amino acids. V dropped 6 bases and J dropped 1; count of bases not matched to a gene: 9. Incomplete CDR3 DNA: TGCAGTGCGTGCCCGACAGGGGGCAAATCCTACGAG. Amino acid sequence: CSACPTGGKSYE. The entire CDR3 protein is CSACPTGGKSYEQYF.

Notes on this clone: Read sequence stops 3 residues before the CDR3 end, and the germline J gene provides the missing end. The V call is TRBV5-1, the J call TRBJ1-2; TRBD1 matches at 7 bases. This CDR3 contains 15 residues. Looked up from germline, CDR1 is SGHRS and CDR2 is YFSETQ. V gave up 3 bases and J gave up 3 bases; unmatched junction bases: 8. The CDR3 sequence: CASSWVGTAHYGYTF. The sequenced part of the CDR3 DNA is TGCGCCAGCAGCTGGGTGGGGACAGCTCACTATGGC.